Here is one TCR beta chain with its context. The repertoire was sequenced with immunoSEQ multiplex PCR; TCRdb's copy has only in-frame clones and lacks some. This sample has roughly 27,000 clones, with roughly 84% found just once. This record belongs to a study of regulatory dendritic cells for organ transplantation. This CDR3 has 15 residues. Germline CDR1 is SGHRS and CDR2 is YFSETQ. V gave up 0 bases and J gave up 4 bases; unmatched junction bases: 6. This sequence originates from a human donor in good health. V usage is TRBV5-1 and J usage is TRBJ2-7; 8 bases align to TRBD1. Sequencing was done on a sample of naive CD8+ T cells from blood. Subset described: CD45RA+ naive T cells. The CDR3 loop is CASSLVQGAGYEQYF. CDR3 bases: TGCGCCAGCAGCTTGGTCCAGGGGGCTGGATACGAGCAGTACTTC.